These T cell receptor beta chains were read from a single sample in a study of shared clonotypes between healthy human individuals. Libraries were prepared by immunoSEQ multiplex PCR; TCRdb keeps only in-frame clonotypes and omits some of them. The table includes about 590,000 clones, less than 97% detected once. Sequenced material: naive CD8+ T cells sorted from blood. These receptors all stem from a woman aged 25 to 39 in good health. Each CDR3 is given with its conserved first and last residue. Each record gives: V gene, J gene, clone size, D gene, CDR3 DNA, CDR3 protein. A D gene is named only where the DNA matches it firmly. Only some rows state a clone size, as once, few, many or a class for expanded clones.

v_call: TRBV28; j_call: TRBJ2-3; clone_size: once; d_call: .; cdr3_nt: TGTGCCAGCAAGGGAGGGGGTTCGGCGGATACGCAGTATTTT; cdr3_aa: CASKGGGSADTQYF
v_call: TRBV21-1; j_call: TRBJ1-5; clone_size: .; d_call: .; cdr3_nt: TGTGCCAGCAGCAGGGAGGGCAGGGGGATTAATCAGCCCCAGCATTTT; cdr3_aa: CASSREGRGINQPQHF
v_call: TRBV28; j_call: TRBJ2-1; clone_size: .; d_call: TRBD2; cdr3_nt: TGTGCCAGCAGGCTACTAGCGGAGGGTGAGCAGTTCTTC; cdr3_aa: CASRLLAEGEQFF
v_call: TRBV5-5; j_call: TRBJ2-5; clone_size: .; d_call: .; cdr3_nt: TGTGCCAGCAGCCCGGGGGCCGCGGGGACCCAGTACTTC; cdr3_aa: CASSPGAAGTQYF
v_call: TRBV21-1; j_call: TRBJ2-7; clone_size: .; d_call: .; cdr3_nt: TGTGCCAGCAGCAAGAGCAACACGTCAGGAGACGAGCAGTACTTC; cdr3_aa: CASSKSNTSGDEQYF
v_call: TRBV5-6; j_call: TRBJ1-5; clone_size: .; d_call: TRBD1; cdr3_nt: TGTGCCAGCAGCTTGGGCAGGGGGCCTGATTTACAGCCCCAGCATTTT; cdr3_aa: CASSLGRGPDLQPQHF
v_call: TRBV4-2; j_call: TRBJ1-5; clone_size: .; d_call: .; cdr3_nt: TGTGCCAGCAGCCAACAAGACGGACAGCCCCAGCATTTT; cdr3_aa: CASSQQDGQPQHF
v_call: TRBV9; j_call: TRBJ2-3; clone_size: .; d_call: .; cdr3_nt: TGTGCCAGCAGCGTTAGCACAGATACGCAGTATTTT; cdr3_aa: CASSVSTDTQYF
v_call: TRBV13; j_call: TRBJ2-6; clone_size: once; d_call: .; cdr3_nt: TGTGCCAGCACCCTTCAGAGCTCTGGGGCCAACGTCCTGACTTTC; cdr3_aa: CASTLQSSGANVLTF
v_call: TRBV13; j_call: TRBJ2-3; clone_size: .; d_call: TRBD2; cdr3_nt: TGTGCCAGCAGCTTCCCAGCGGGAGGGCATTTTAGCACAGATACGCAGTATTTT; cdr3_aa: CASSFPAGGHFSTDTQYF
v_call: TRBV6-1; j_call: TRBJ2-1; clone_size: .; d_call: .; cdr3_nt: TGTGCCACCAGCCCACCCGCTATGGGTGTGAACGAGCAGTTCTTC; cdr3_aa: CATSPPAMGVNEQFF
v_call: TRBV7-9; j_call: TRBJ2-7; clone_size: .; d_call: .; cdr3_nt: TGTGCCAGCAGCTTAGGATCCTACGAGCAGTACTTC; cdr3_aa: CASSLGSYEQYF
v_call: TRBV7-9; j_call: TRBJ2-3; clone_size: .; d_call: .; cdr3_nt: TGTGCCAGCAGCTTATGGGGTCCCCACACAGATACGCAGTATTTT; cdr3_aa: CASSLWGPHTDTQYF
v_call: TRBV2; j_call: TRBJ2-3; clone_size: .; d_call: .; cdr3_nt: TGTGCCAGCAGTGAATTCCGGGGGATGGAGGATACGCAGTATTTT; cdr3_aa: CASSEFRGMEDTQYF
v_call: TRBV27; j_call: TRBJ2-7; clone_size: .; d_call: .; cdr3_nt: TGTGCCAGCGCATTTGGTAGCGGAAGCTCCTACGAGCAGTACTTC; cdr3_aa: CASAFGSGSSYEQYF
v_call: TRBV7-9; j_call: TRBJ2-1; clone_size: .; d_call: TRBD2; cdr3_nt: TGTGCCAGCAGCCGACTAGCGGAAACCTACAATGAGCAGTTCTTC; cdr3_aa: CASSRLAETYNEQFF
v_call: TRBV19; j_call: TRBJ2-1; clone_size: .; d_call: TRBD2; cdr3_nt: TGTGCCAGTAGTACTAGCGGCTTGTACAATGAGCAGTTCTTC; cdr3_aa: CASSTSGLYNEQFF
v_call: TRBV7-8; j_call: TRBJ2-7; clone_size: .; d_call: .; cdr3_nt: TGTGCCAGCAGTCCACCCTATCTCAGCTCCTACGAGCAGTACTTC; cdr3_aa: CASSPPYLSSYEQYF
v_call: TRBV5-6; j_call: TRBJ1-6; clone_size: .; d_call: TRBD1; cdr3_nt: TGTGCCAGCAGCTTTCAGGGGGCGCAATCACCCCTCCACTTT; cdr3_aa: CASSFQGAQSPLHF
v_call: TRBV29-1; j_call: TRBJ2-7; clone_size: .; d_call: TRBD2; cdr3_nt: TGCAGCGTTGGGACTAGCGCCGCCTACGAGCAGTACTTC; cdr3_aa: CSVGTSAAYEQYF
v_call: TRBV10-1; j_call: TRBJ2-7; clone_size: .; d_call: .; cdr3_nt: TGCGCCAGCAGTGAGTCGATCTCCTACGAGCAGTACTTC; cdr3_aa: CASSESISYEQYF
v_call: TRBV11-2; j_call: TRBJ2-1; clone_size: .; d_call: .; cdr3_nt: TGTGCCAGCAGCTTAGCCACAACAGTTGAGCAGTTCTTC; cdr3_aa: CASSLATTVEQFF
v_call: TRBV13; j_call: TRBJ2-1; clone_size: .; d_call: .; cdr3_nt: TGTGCCAGCAGCGTGTCCCCAGGGGGGGATATACTCTACAATGAGCAGTTCTTC; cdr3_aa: CASSVSPGGDILYNEQFF
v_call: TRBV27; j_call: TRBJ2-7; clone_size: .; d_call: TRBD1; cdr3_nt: TGTGCCAGCAGTGAGGGACAGGCCTACGAGCAGTACTTC; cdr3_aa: CASSEGQAYEQYF
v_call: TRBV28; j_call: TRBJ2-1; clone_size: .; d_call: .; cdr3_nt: TGTGCCAGCAGCCCCAGGGGGGGATCCTATGAGCAGTTCTTC; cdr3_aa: CASSPRGGSYEQFF
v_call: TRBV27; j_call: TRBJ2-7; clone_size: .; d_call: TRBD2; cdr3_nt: TGTGCCAGCAGGGGGGGGGTAGAACGCTACGAGCAGTACTTC; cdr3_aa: CASRGGVERYEQYF
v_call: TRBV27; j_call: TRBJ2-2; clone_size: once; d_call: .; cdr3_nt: TGTGCCAGCAGTCTGACAGACGCCGGGGAGCTGTTTTTT; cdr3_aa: CASSLTDAGELFF
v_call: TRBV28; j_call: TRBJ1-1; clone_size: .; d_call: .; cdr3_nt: TGTGCCAGCACCCACGAGGCGGTAAACACTGAAGCTTTCTTT; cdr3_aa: CASTHEAVNTEAFF